This T cell receptor (beta chain) comes out of a study of T cell repertoires in cytomegalovirus infection. Study at large: CMV epitopes that were recently identified and HLA-C-restricted were used alongside well-studied HLA-B-restricted ones. Indications of both CMV infection and matching HLA type were provided by public TCR beta signatures. General study results and limits: Totalled public TCR beta family frequency picked out people who carried CMV plus the relevant HLA.

TCRdb used MiXCR to reprocess the reads, holding one entry per CDR3 protein. The sample shows about 830,000 distinct CDR3 sequences, 32% of them seen only once. The germline V gene encodes CDR1 SGHTA and CDR2 FQGTGA. The CDR3 has 18 amino acids. As for this clonotype: What it recognizes is unknown. The junction shows a germline mismatch at one end, possibly a read error.

Sequences were derived from cultured CD8+ T cells from PBMCs, sampled from culture after CMV antigen stimulation. The gene calls are TRBV7-3 and TRBJ2-3, with D tentatively TRBD1 or TRBD2 (6 bases each). The TCR originated in a human donor in good health (CMV status not recorded). Some clones in this sample may be carry-over from other donors' samples. CDR3 DNA sequence: TGTGCCAACAGCTTATGGGGCGCGGGACATCCTAGCACAGATACGCAGTATTTT. Amino acids: CANSLWGAGHPSTDTQYF.